The 26 T cell receptor beta chains below all came from one sample that was sequenced in a study of control samples from healthy donors and cancer patients. Generated by immunoSEQ multiplex PCR, the TCRdb table keeps only in-frame clones and is missing some. The sample shows about 28,000 clones, around nine tenths of them seen only once. Sequencing input: PBMCs. Every receptor here comes from a woman aged 40-49 years with lung cancer.

The chain recombines TRBV12-3 or TRBV12-4 with TRBJ2-1; 8 positions match TRBD2. Trimming removed 6 bases from V and 5 bases from J; junction bases left unmatched: 3. The CDR3 runs to 13 residues. The CDR3 bases are TGTGCCAGCAGCCGGGGGGGCCACAATGAGCAGTTCTTC. It yields the protein CASSRGGHNEQFF.

The V gene is TRBV7-3, the J gene TRBJ1-1; D unresolved. This CDR3 has 13 amino acids. Trimming pared 5 bases from V and 4 bases from J, leaving 11 bases between. Germline values: CDR1 SGHTA, CDR2 FQGTGA. CDR3 loop: CASSPGGSTEAFF. For the CDR3, the DNA is TGTGCCAGCAGCCCTGGAGGGAGCACTGAAGCTTTCTTT.

The chain links TRBV9 to TRBJ2-2; tentatively, D is TRBD2 (8 bases). The CDR3 runs to 18 residues. Per germline, CDR1 SGDLS and CDR2 YYNGEE. V lost 0 bases and J 4 bases, leaving 19 bases between the germline ends. The CDR3 loop is CASSVAPGGAGGTGELFF. DNA for the CDR3: TGTGCCAGCAGCGTAGCTCCAGGGGGTGCGGGAGGCACCGGGGAGCTGTTTTTT.

The chain links TRBV11-2 to TRBJ2-4, with D hard to call. CDR3 length equals 13 residues. CDR1 and CDR2 from the germline V gene are SGHAT and FQNNGV. V was shortened by 5 bases and J by 8 bases, with 13 bases between the two germline ends. The CDR3 sequence is CASSPPSDYIQYF. Written as DNA, the CDR3 is TGTGCCAGCAGCCCACCCTCAGATTACATTCAGTACTTC. The complete variable domain, with remaining parts taken from reference TRBV11-2 and TRBJ2-4, reads EAGVAQSPRYKIIEKRQSVAFWCNPISGHATLYWYQQILGQGPKLLIQFQNNGVVDDSQLPKDRFSAERLKGVDSTLKIQPAKLEDSAVYLCASSPPSDYIQYFGAGTRLSVL.

This chain uses TRBV10-3 with TRBJ2-2, with unresolved D. This CDR3 is built from 15 residues. Trimming removed 7 bases from V and 0 bases from J, with 12 bases in between. CDR1 is ENHRY, CDR2 SYGVKD, per germline. The CDR3 loop reads CAITKGTPNTGELFF. The CDR3 region has the DNA TGTGCCATCACGAAGGGAACCCCGAACACCGGGGAGCTGTTTTTT.

This CDR3 reads CASSVTGGNEKLFF. CDR3 bases: TGTGCCAGTAGTGTGACAGGGGGGAATGAAAAACTGTTTTTT. The rearrangement joins TRBV19 to TRBJ1-4; 9 nucleotides align to TRBD1. Trimming cost V 5 bases and J 5 bases; bases outside gene matches: 3. The CDR3 loop spans 14 amino acids. Germline values: CDR1 LNHDA, CDR2 SQIVND (reference sequence).

The chain links TRBV2 to TRBJ2-1, with D maybe TRBD2 (6 bases). V lost 7 bases to trimming and J lost 0 bases, with 13 bases between them. CDR1 and CDR2 (germline): SNHLY, FYNNEI. This CDR3 comprises 15 residues. This CDR3 is CASIRGGTSYNEQFF. The CDR3 DNA reads TGTGCCAGCATCCGGGGCGGGACCTCCTACAATGAGCAGTTCTTC.

The rearrangement links TRBV6-5 to TRBJ2-7, with D possibly matching TRBD1 (6 bases). V was clipped by 9 bases and J by 4 bases, with 13 bases between them. The CDR3 runs to 12 residues. Germline lookup yields CDR1 MNHEY and CDR2 SVGAGI. CDR3 loop: CARLQGMYEQYF. The CDR3 DNA follows: TGTGCCAGATTGCAGGGGATGTACGAGCAGTACTTC.

The chain recombines TRBV6-2 or TRBV6-3 with TRBJ1-2; D perhaps matches TRBD1 (6 bases). This CDR3 spans 14 amino acids. Germline V CDR1 and CDR2: MNHEY, SVGEGT. V was cut by 4 bases and J by 5 bases, with 14 bases left in between. Here the CDR3 reads CASSSRGPQYGYTF. The DNA for the CDR3 is TGTGCCAGCAGTTCTCGGGGGCCCCAGTATGGCTACACCTTC.

This clone appeared a single time. The V and J genes are TRBV27 and TRBJ2-5; D call uncertain. This CDR3 has 11 residues. Germline V gene sequence: CDR1 MNHEY, CDR2 SMNVEV (reference sequence). Trimming stripped 2 bases from V and 4 bases from J, with 2 bases between. The CDR3 protein is CASSLGETQYF. Written as DNA, the CDR3 is TGTGCCAGCAGTTTAGGAGAGACCCAGTACTTC.

This chain uses TRBV7-9 with TRBJ2-5; TRBD1 matches at 7 bases. Germline CDR1 reads SEHNR; CDR2 reads FQNEAQ (reference sequence). V lost 2 bases and J lost 5; bases outside the gene matches: 11. There are 16 residues in the CDR3. The CDR3 DNA sequence: TGTGCCAGCAGCTTAAGTCTGAGGGGGCGCGGGGAGACCCAGTACTTC. It codes for CASSLSLRGRGETQYF.

V gene TRBV6-5 combines with J gene TRBJ1-2, with D unclear. The CDR3 totals 15 residues. The germline V gene has CDR1 MNHEY and CDR2 SVGAGI. V lost 0 bases, J lost 5 bases, and 13 bases lay in between. CDR3 in DNA: TGTGCCAGCAGTTACTCGATGACAAACCCATATGGCTACACCTTC. It translates to CASSYSMTNPYGYTF.

The gene calls are TRBV5-5 and TRBJ2-2; the D is unclear. The V end lost 0 bases, the J end lost 2 bases, and 8 bases lay between the germline ends. Germline-derived CDR1 and CDR2 are SGHKS and YYEKEE (reference sequence). The CDR3 extends over 15 amino acids. In DNA, the CDR3 is TGTGCCAGCAGCTTGGGGGCTACTAACACCGGGGAGCTGTTTTTT. The encoded protein is CASSLGATNTGELFF.

This rearrangement joins TRBV6-1 to TRBJ1-4; D gene uncertain. Trimming stripped 3 bases from V and 8 bases from J, with 7 bases between. This CDR3 has 12 amino acids. The germline V gene has CDR1 MNHNS and CDR2 SASEGT. Here the CDR3 DNA reads TGTGCCAGCAGTGAGCACCGAGAAAAACTGTTTTTT. Its protein product is CASSEHREKLFF.

The chain is built from TRBV2 and TRBJ1-2; D gene ambiguous. Trimming took 7 bases from V and 7 from J, leaving 13 bases between them. CDR1 is SNHLY and CDR2 is FYNNEI in the germline V gene. The CDR3 contains 12 residues. The CDR3 DNA sequence: TGTGCCAGCACCCTGACCTTGGGTGGCTACACCTTC. Translating it yields CASTLTLGGYTF.

This chain uses TRBV6-5 with TRBJ2-7; D is possibly TRBD1 (5 bases). The CDR3 covers 15 residues. Between the trimmed V and J ends, which lost 7 bases and 2 bases, there was a span of 18 bases. Germline assignment: CDR1 MNHEY and CDR2 SVGAGI. The CDR3 protein is CASTLAPGSPYEQYF. The CDR3 coding sequence is TGTGCCAGCACCCTGGCCCCAGGGTCTCCCTACGAGCAGTACTTC.

The chain joins TRBV10-3 to TRBJ2-3, with 7 bases fitting TRBD2. With 1 base clipped from V and 4 bases from J, the junction kept 2 bases outside the gene matches. Germline lookup yields CDR1 ENHRY and CDR2 SYGVKD. The CDR3 is 14 amino acids. Here the CDR3 DNA reads TGTGCCATCAGTGAGTGGACTAGAGCAGATACGCAGTATTTT. This encodes CAISEWTRADTQYF.

This clone has more than one count but fewer than ten. The genes are TRBV10-3 and TRBJ2-3, with TRBD2 matching 11 bases. This CDR3 has 16 residues. With 7 bases clipped from V and 5 bases from J, the junction kept 11 bases outside the gene matches. In germline, CDR1 is ENHRY, CDR2 SYGVKD. The CDR3 spells CAITPSGGSGQDTQYF. CDR3 coding DNA: TGTGCCATCACACCTAGCGGGGGGAGTGGTCAAGATACGCAGTATTTT.

The genes are TRBV7-2 and TRBJ2-5, with 7 bases fitting TRBD1. The CDR3 consists of 14 residues. Losses at the gene ends were 4 bases for V and 1 base for J; bases not matched to a gene: 3. Germline-derived CDR1 and CDR2 are SGHTA and FQGNSA. The CDR3 here is CASSSGQTQETQYF. The CDR3 bases are TGTGCCAGCAGCTCGGGACAGACCCAAGAGACCCAGTACTTC.

This chain links TRBV7-9 with TRBJ2-2, with TRBD2 matching over 8 bases. This CDR3 has 15 residues. The germline V gene has CDR1 SEHNR and CDR2 FQNEAQ (reference sequence). The V and J ends lost 3 bases and 5 bases, in that order; junction bases with no gene match: 5. CDR3 region: CASSFAGGKTGELFF. CDR3 nucleotide sequence: TGTGCCAGCAGCTTCGCGGGGGGAAAAACCGGGGAGCTGTTTTTT. Combining the CDR3 with reference TRBV7-9 and TRBJ2-2 gives the whole variable domain DTGVSQNPRHKITKRGQNVTFRCDPISEHNRLYWYRQTLGQGPEFLTYFQNEAQLEKSRLLSDRFSAERPKGSFSTLEIQRTEQGDSAMYLCASSFAGGKTGELFFGEGSRLTVL.

The V call is TRBV7-9, the J call TRBJ2-7; the D gene is possibly TRBD2 (6 bases). The V gene's germline CDR1 is SEHNR and CDR2 FQNEAQ (reference sequence). The V gene lost 4 bases and the J gene lost 5 bases, with 12 bases spanning the gap. The CDR3 has 13 amino acids. The CDR3 loop is CASSSPLANEQYF. CDR3 sequence (DNA): TGTGCCAGCAGCTCGCCGCTAGCGAACGAGCAGTACTTC.

Regarding this clone: Distinct nucleotide sequences in the sample also encode this CDR3. This chain's CDR3 is CASSYSAGAVTEAFF. In DNA form, the CDR3 reads TGTGCCAGCAGTTACTCAGCGGGGGCGGTCACTGAAGCTTTCTTT. This chain uses TRBV6-5 with TRBJ1-1; tentatively, D is TRBD1 (6 bases). The CDR3 length is 15 residues. The ends were cut back, 0 bases at V and 4 bases at J, with 12 bases in the middle. Germline V gene lookup returns CDR1 MNHEY and CDR2 SVGAGI.

V is TRBV7-3 and J is TRBJ2-2; 7 bases match TRBD1. V trimming: 6 bases; J trimming: 4 bases; junction bases outside the gene matches: 5. This CDR3 region has 14 residues. CDR1 SGHTA and CDR2 FQGTGA come from the germline V gene. The CDR3 bases are TGTGCCAGCAGTCCCAGGGGGACCACCGGGGAGCTGTTTTTT. Encoded protein: CASSPRGTTGELFF.

This chain connects TRBV7-6 to TRBJ2-7; 10 bases match TRBD1. This CDR3 is built from 15 residues. Trimming cost V 3 bases and J 0 bases; bases outside gene matches: 2. The germline gives CDR1 SGHVS, CDR2 FNYEAQ. CDR3 sequence: CASSLGQGSSYEQYF. The DNA for the CDR3 is TGTGCCAGCAGCTTGGGACAGGGGAGCTCCTACGAGCAGTACTTC.

This clone has just one count. V gene TRBV7-2 combines with J gene TRBJ1-1, with D possibly TRBD1 on 5 matching bases. This CDR3 region has 14 residues. CDR1 and CDR2 from the germline V gene are SGHTA and FQGNSA. Trimming took 1 base from V and 10 from J, leaving 16 bases between them. CDR3: CASSLDGGSNGAFF. CDR3 bases: TGTGCCAGCAGCTTAGATGGGGGATCTAATGGAGCTTTCTTT.

This chain connects TRBV3-1 (or the pseudogene TRBV3-2) to TRBJ2-1; no reliable D call. The CDR3 is 12 amino acids. Trimming took off 0 bases at V and 10 bases at J, with 7 bases between the two ends. Per germline, CDR1 LGHDT and CDR2 YNNKEL (reference sequence). CDR3 coding DNA: TGTGCCAGCAGCCAAGATGAGAGCGAGCAGTTCTTC. As protein: CASSQDESEQFF.